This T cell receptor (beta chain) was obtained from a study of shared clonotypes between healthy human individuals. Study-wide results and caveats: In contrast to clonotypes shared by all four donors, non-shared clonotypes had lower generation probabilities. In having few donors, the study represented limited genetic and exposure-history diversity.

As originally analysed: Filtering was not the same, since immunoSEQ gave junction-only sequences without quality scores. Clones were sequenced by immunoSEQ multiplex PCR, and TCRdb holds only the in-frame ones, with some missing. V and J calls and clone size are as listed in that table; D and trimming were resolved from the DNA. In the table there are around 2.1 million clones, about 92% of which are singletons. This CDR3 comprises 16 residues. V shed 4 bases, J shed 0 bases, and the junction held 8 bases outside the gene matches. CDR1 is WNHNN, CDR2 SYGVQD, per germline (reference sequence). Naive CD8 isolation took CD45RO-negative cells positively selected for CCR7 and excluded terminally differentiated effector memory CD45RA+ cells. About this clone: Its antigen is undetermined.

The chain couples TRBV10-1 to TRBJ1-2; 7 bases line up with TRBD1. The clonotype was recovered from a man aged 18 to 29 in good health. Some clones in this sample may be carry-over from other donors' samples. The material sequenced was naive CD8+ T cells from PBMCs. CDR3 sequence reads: CASSAGTASSNYGYTF. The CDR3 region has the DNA TGCGCCAGCAGTGCCGGGACAGCCTCTTCTAACTATGGCTACACCTTC.